A single sample gave rise to the 8 T cell receptor beta chains below, sequenced in a study of T-cell memory formation after mild COVID-19. Via MiXCR, TCRdb re-called the 5' RACE reads, giving one row per CDR3 protein. The data show almost 250,000 distinct CDR3 sequences, with 15% to 17% seen just once and more than 2% held by the top ten. Sequencing was carried out using PBMCs or a T cell subset sorted from them (not recorded which). These receptors all stem from an adult woman who had mild COVID-19 (a few samples of this study predate the infection). Cell type and time point are not known.

The rearrangement joins TRBV4-2 to TRBJ2-7, with 8 positions matching TRBD1. Trimming took 0 bases from V and 6 from J; bases not matched to a gene: 7. The CDR3 runs to 15 residues. Germline V CDR1 and CDR2: LGHNA, YNFKEQ. CDR3 region: CASSQDRQGAAEQYF. CDR3 nucleotide sequence: TGTGCCAGCAGCCAAGATCGCCAGGGGGCGGCCGAGCAGTACTTC.

This clonotype was found a few times. This chain joins TRBV6-5 and TRBJ2-1, with 10 bases identical to TRBD2. This CDR3 has 15 residues. V shed 7 bases and J 8 bases; nucleotides not matched to a gene: 11. Looked up from germline, CDR1 is MNHEY and CDR2 is SVGAGI. Here the CDR3 reads CASTRASGRAYEQFF. As DNA, the CDR3 is TGTGCCAGCACCCGCGCCAGCGGGAGGGCCTATGAGCAGTTCTTC.

Only a few counts were recorded for this clonotype. The chain joins TRBV18 to TRBJ2-7; maybe TRBD1 (6 bases). V was clipped by 0 bases and J by 2 bases, with 8 bases between them. The CDR3 spans 14 residues. In germline, CDR1 is KGHSH, CDR2 LQKENI. DNA of the CDR3: TGTGCCAGCTCACCACCGGGGACACCCTACGAGCAGTACTTC. Translating gives CASSPPGTPYEQYF.

The chain uses TRBV18 and TRBJ2-7, with D uncertain. Trimming removed 2 bases from V and 4 bases from J, with 9 bases in between. The CDR3 covers 13 residues. Germline-derived CDR1 and CDR2 are KGHSH and LQKENI. CDR3 region: CASSPESGYEQYF. In nucleotides, the CDR3 is TGTGCCAGCTCACCAGAGTCCGGGTACGAGCAGTACTTC.

V usage is TRBV12-3 or TRBV12-4 and J usage is TRBJ1-1; D is possibly TRBD1 (5 bases). The CDR3 length is 14 residues. Trimming took 2 bases from V and 6 from J, leaving 13 bases between them. The CDR3, as DNA: TGTGCCAGCAGTTTATTGGGGGGGAAACCTGAAGCTTTCTTT. Translating it yields CASSLLGGKPEAFF.

This clonotype was counted a few times. This chain joins TRBV5-1 and TRBJ1-1, with D tentatively TRBD1 (5 bases). The V gene's germline CDR1 is SGHRS and CDR2 YFSETQ. Trimming removed 7 bases from V and 2 bases from J, with 15 bases in between. This CDR3 is built from 14 residues. The CDR3 is CASASGQPNTEAFF. The DNA of the CDR3 is TGCGCCAGCGCCTCGGGGCAGCCTAACACTGAAGCTTTCTTT. The whole variable domain, filled in from reference TRBV5-1 and TRBJ1-1, reads KAGVTQTPRYLIKTRGQQVTLSCSPISGHRSVSWYQQTPGQGLQFLFEYFSETQRNKGNFPGRFSGRQFSNSRSEMNVSTLELGDSALYLCASASGQPNTEAFFGQGTRLTVV.

V gene TRBV2 combines with J gene TRBJ2-3, with 9 bases lining up with TRBD2. Per the germline V gene, CDR1 is SNHLY and CDR2 is FYNNEI. The CDR3 contains 15 residues. J was trimmed by 1 base and V by 6 bases; bases with no gene match: 5. Here the CDR3 reads CASSVAGDGTDTQYF. The CDR3 DNA sequence: TGTGCCAGCAGCGTAGCGGGAGACGGCACAGATACGCAGTATTTT.

The chain combines TRBV18 with TRBJ2-7, with a weak D call TRBD1 (6 bases). V lost 6 bases and J 3 bases, leaving 15 bases between the germline ends. CDR1 KGHSH and CDR2 LQKENI come from the germline V gene. This CDR3 region has 14 residues. DNA for the CDR3: TGTGCCAGCTCCCCAGGGGCAGGAGGCTACGAGCAGTACTTC. It translates to CASSPGAGGYEQYF.